These T cell receptor beta chains were read from a single sample in a study of cytomegalovirus exposure and HLA in healthy donors. Only in-frame clones appear in the TCRdb table, and some are missing; sequencing was by immunoSEQ multiplex PCR. Seen here are roughly 150,000 clones, around 80% observed once, and the top ten hold 1% to 1.5%. The specimen sequenced was PBMCs. Every receptor here comes from a boy aged 2 to 10 in good health and CMV-seronegative. Each CDR3 is given with its conserved first and last residue. The D gene is left open where the match is weak. For some rows the clone size is stated as once, few or many, or as a class when expanded; others skip it.

D gene: NA
J gene: TRBJ1-2
V gene: TRBV28
clone size: NA
CDR3 protein: CASSLSVRSNGYGYTF
CDR3 DNA: TGTGCCAGCAGTTTATCGGTACGAAGTAATGGCTATGGCTACACCTTC

D gene: NA
J gene: TRBJ2-4
V gene: TRBV13
clone size: NA
CDR3 protein: CASSLSRGTSNIQYF
CDR3 DNA: TGTGCCAGCAGCTTAAGTAGGGGAACATCAAACATTCAGTACTTC

D gene: TRBD2
J gene: TRBJ2-1
V gene: TRBV30
clone size: NA
CDR3 protein: CAWQLAGVRNEQFF
CDR3 DNA: TGTGCCTGGCAACTAGCGGGAGTTAGGAATGAGCAGTTCTTC

D gene: TRBD2
J gene: TRBJ2-3
V gene: TRBV5-1
clone size: NA
CDR3 protein: CASSLRSGLAGIKGEF
CDR3 DNA: TGCGCCAGCAGCTTAAGAAGTGGACTAGCGGGAATAAAAGGGGAATTT

D gene: TRBD2
J gene: TRBJ2-3
V gene: TRBV5-4
clone size: NA
CDR3 protein: CASSLRGGPPDTQYF
CDR3 DNA: TGTGCCAGCAGCTTGCGGGGGGGGCCGCCAGATACGCAGTATTTT

D gene: NA
J gene: TRBJ2-3
V gene: TRBV2
clone size: NA
CDR3 protein: CASRSITSTDTQYF
CDR3 DNA: TGTGCCAGCAGGTCGATCACTAGCACAGATACGCAGTATTTT

D gene: NA
J gene: TRBJ1-2
V gene: TRBV5-6
clone size: NA
CDR3 protein: CASSLPGGWGYTF
CDR3 DNA: TGTGCCAGCAGCTTGCCCGGGGGTTGGGGCTACACCTTC

D gene: TRBD1
J gene: TRBJ1-6
V gene: TRBV30
clone size: NA
CDR3 protein: CAWSPPGTGDSPLHF
CDR3 DNA: TGTGCCTGGAGTCCACCCGGGACAGGGGATTCACCCCTCCACTTT

D gene: NA
J gene: TRBJ1-2
V gene: TRBV4-2
clone size: NA
CDR3 protein: CASSQVNRSPGDGYTF
CDR3 DNA: TGTGCCAGCAGCCAAGTAAATAGAAGCCCCGGAGATGGCTACACCTTC

D gene: NA
J gene: TRBJ2-1
V gene: TRBV11-2
clone size: NA
CDR3 protein: CASSYRVNEQFF
CDR3 DNA: TGTGCCAGCAGCTATCGGGTCAATGAGCAGTTCTTC

D gene: TRBD2
J gene: TRBJ2-3
V gene: TRBV7-2
clone size: NA
CDR3 protein: CASSRLAGGPSTDTQYF
CDR3 DNA: TGTGCCAGCAGCCGACTAGCGGGGGGGCCTAGCACAGATACGCAGTATTTT

D gene: TRBD2
J gene: TRBJ2-1
V gene: TRBV13
clone size: NA
CDR3 protein: CASSPRLAGDHEQFF
CDR3 DNA: TGTGCCAGCAGCCCTCGACTAGCGGGAGACCATGAGCAGTTCTTC

D gene: TRBD1
J gene: TRBJ1-3
V gene: TRBV2
clone size: NA
CDR3 protein: CASSGRGVSGNTIYF
CDR3 DNA: TGTGCCAGCAGTGGCAGGGGGGTCTCTGGAAACACCATATATTTT

D gene: NA
J gene: TRBJ2-3
V gene: TRBV10-3
clone size: NA
CDR3 protein: CAISESTSTDTQYF
CDR3 DNA: TGTGCCATCAGTGAGTCTACTAGCACAGATACGCAGTATTTT

D gene: TRBD1
J gene: TRBJ2-3
V gene: TRBV30
clone size: NA
CDR3 protein: CAWTTGTGGPDTQYF
CDR3 DNA: TGTGCCTGGACGACCGGGACAGGGGGCCCAGATACGCAGTATTTT

D gene: TRBD1
J gene: TRBJ2-7
V gene: TRBV7-9
clone size: NA
CDR3 protein: CASSPRTGDYEQYF
CDR3 DNA: TGTGCCAGCAGCCCCCGGACAGGGGACTACGAGCAGTACTTC

D gene: NA
J gene: TRBJ2-7
V gene: TRBV30
clone size: NA
CDR3 protein: CAWSVRGTAFYEQYF
CDR3 DNA: TGTGCCTGGAGTGTCCGCGGGACAGCTTTTTACGAGCAGTACTTC

D gene: TRBD1
J gene: TRBJ2-1
V gene: TRBV7-2
clone size: NA
CDR3 protein: CASSLATGGQLNEQFF
CDR3 DNA: TGTGCCAGCAGCTTAGCAACAGGGGGCCAACTCAATGAGCAGTTCTTC

D gene: NA
J gene: TRBJ1-4
V gene: TRBV5-4
clone size: NA
CDR3 protein: CASSHDRGPEAEKLFF
CDR3 DNA: TGTGCCAGCAGTCACGATAGGGGTCCCGAGGCGGAAAAACTGTTTTTT

D gene: NA
J gene: TRBJ2-3
V gene: TRBV19
clone size: NA
CDR3 protein: CASSILRPQGYTQYF
CDR3 DNA: TGTGCCAGTAGTATCCTCAGGCCCCAGGGTTATACGCAGTATTTT

D gene: TRBD1
J gene: TRBJ2-1
V gene: TRBV19
clone size: NA
CDR3 protein: CASLGQGGSRVVF
CDR3 DNA: TGTGCCAGCCTGGGACAGGGCGGGAGTCGGGTGGTCTTC

D gene: NA
J gene: TRBJ2-1
V gene: TRBV2
clone size: once
CDR3 protein: CASSTTSRNEQFF
CDR3 DNA: TGTGCCAGCAGTACCACTAGCAGAAATGAGCAGTTCTTC

D gene: TRBD1
J gene: TRBJ1-2
V gene: TRBV29-1
clone size: NA
CDR3 protein: CSVETGDPNYGYTF
CDR3 DNA: TGCAGCGTTGAAACAGGGGACCCAAACTATGGCTACACCTTC

D gene: TRBD1
J gene: TRBJ1-1
V gene: TRBV19
clone size: NA
CDR3 protein: CASSEGATYTEAFF
CDR3 DNA: TGTGCCAGTAGCGAGGGGGCGACTTACACTGAAGCTTTCTTT

D gene: TRBD2
J gene: TRBJ2-1
V gene: TRBV13
clone size: NA
CDR3 protein: CASSLPGGQSDGEQFF
CDR3 DNA: TGTGCCAGCAGCTTGCCGGGGGGTCAGTCCGATGGTGAGCAGTTCTTC

D gene: NA
J gene: TRBJ1-5
V gene: TRBV27
clone size: once
CDR3 protein: CASSLSMTVGRNNQPQHF
CDR3 DNA: TGTGCCAGCAGTTTATCGATGACAGTCGGCCGGAACAATCAGCCCCAGCATTTT

D gene: NA
J gene: TRBJ2-3
V gene: TRBV28
clone size: once
CDR3 protein: CASSTNGRPVGTDTQYF
CDR3 DNA: TGTGCCAGCAGTACCAATGGCAGGCCGGTCGGCACAGATACGCAGTATTTT

D gene: NA
J gene: TRBJ2-6
V gene: TRBV6-6
clone size: NA
CDR3 protein: CASSAGTANVLTF
CDR3 DNA: TGTGCCAGCAGTGCCGGGACTGCCAACGTCCTGACTTTC

D gene: TRBD1
J gene: TRBJ1-5
V gene: TRBV27
clone size: NA
CDR3 protein: CASSQRQGVFENQPQHF
CDR3 DNA: TGTGCCAGCAGTCAGAGACAGGGGGTATTCGAGAATCAGCCCCAGCATTTT

D gene: TRBD1
J gene: TRBJ1-5
V gene: TRBV19
clone size: NA
CDR3 protein: CASQGAVFLGDQPQHF
CDR3 DNA: TGTGCCAGCCAGGGGGCAGTCTTTTTGGGGGATCAGCCCCAGCATTTT

D gene: TRBD2
J gene: TRBJ2-1
V gene: TRBV30
clone size: NA
CDR3 protein: CAWSALAGGVYNEQFF
CDR3 DNA: TGTGCCTGGAGTGCCTTAGCGGGGGGGGTATACAATGAGCAGTTCTTC

D gene: TRBD1
J gene: TRBJ1-2
V gene: TRBV25-1
clone size: NA
CDR3 protein: CASSELTGGTYGYTF
CDR3 DNA: TGTGCCAGCAGTGAATTAACAGGGGGAACATATGGCTACACCTTC

D gene: NA
J gene: TRBJ2-1
V gene: TRBV10-3
clone size: NA
CDR3 protein: CATAGLRGPTEEQFF
CDR3 DNA: TGTGCCACCGCGGGTCTACGCGGACCGACGGAAGAGCAGTTCTTC

D gene: TRBD2
J gene: TRBJ2-7
V gene: TRBV5-4
clone size: NA
CDR3 protein: CASSLGASGSTYEQYF
CDR3 DNA: TGTGCCAGCAGCTTGGGGGCTAGCGGGAGTACGTACGAGCAGTACTTC

D gene: NA
J gene: TRBJ1-6
V gene: TRBV18
clone size: NA
CDR3 protein: CASSPRVAAGFNSPLHF
CDR3 DNA: TGTGCCAGCTCACCCAGAGTGGCGGCCGGGTTCAATTCACCCCTCCACTTT

D gene: TRBD1
J gene: TRBJ2-3
V gene: TRBV5-4
clone size: NA
CDR3 protein: CASNRGESDTQYF
CDR3 DNA: TGTGCCAGCAACAGGGGTGAATCAGATACGCAGTATTTT

D gene: TRBD1
J gene: TRBJ1-2
V gene: TRBV15
clone size: NA
CDR3 protein: CATRGQGLRNGYTF
CDR3 DNA: TGTGCCACCAGGGGACAGGGGTTACGGAATGGCTACACCTTC

D gene: NA
J gene: TRBJ1-6
V gene: TRBV6-1
clone size: NA
CDR3 protein: CAATEGSSYNSPLHF
CDR3 DNA: TGTGCCGCCACAGAGGGAAGCTCCTATAATTCACCCCTCCACTTT

D gene: TRBD2
J gene: TRBJ2-3
V gene: TRBV7-9
clone size: once
CDR3 protein: CASIITSGSTDTQYF
CDR3 DNA: TGTGCCAGCATCATTACTAGCGGGAGCACAGATACGCAGTATTTT

D gene: TRBD1
J gene: TRBJ1-1
V gene: TRBV6-6
clone size: NA
CDR3 protein: CASMGRGRWTEAFF
CDR3 DNA: TGTGCCAGCATGGGTAGGGGGCGGTGGACTGAAGCTTTCTTT

D gene: NA
J gene: TRBJ2-2
V gene: TRBV5-6
clone size: NA
CDR3 protein: CASLTGGSTGELFF
CDR3 DNA: TGTGCCAGTCTGACAGGTGGTAGCACCGGGGAGCTGTTTTTT